The rows below give T cell receptor beta chains drawn from one sample of a study of patients and donors after allogeneic stem cell transplantation. From the RT-PCR reads, TCRdb called clonotypes with MiXCR, one entry per CDR3 protein. The table lists about 200,000 distinct CDR3 sequences, 38% of them singletons. Sequencing was done on a sample of blood, either unsorted or a sorted T cell fraction (not recorded which). Receptors originate from a human donor who was either an allogeneic HSCT recipient or a stem cell or donor lymphocyte infusion donor (not recorded which). It is not recorded whose cells these are; they may come from a transplant donor. Both conserved end residues are part of each CDR3. A D gene is named only where the DNA matches it firmly. Clone size, where shown, is once, few, many, or a class for clones that have expanded.

clone_size j_call v_call d_call cdr3_aa cdr3_nt
- TRBJ1-3 TRBV18 - CASSPPTYGNTIYF TGTGCCAGCTCACCACCGACGTATGGAAACACCATATATTTT
- TRBJ1-1 TRBV5-1 - CASSWNLNTEAFF TGCGCCAGCAGCTGGAACCTTAACACTGAAGCTTTCTTT
- TRBJ2-1 TRBV29-1 - CSVEGQGKYNEQFF TGCAGCGTTGAGGGGCAGGGGAAGTACAATGAGCAGTTCTTC
- TRBJ2-7 TRBV28 TRBD2 CASSEATSGGTSYEQYF TGTGCCAGCAGTGAAGCGACTAGCGGGGGAACTTCCTACGAGCAGTACTTC
few TRBJ1-2 TRBV6-6 - CASTMGANYGYTF TGTGCCAGCACCATGGGGGCTAACTATGGCTACACCTTC
- TRBJ2-1 TRBV6-5 - CASSYSSQSYNEQFF TGTGCCAGCAGTTACTCGAGTCAGTCCTACAATGAGCAGTTCTTC
few TRBJ1-6 TRBV13 - CASTAGGLVSPLHF TGTGCCAGCACCGCAGGAGGGTTGGTTTCACCCCTCCACTTT
- TRBJ1-1 TRBV20-1 TRBD1 CSARTGTGGRKTEAFF TGCAGTGCTAGAACCGGGACAGGGGGCCGGAAGACTGAAGCTTTCTTT
- TRBJ1-2 TRBV4-3 TRBD1 CASSRGQESYGYTF TGCGCCAGCAGCCGCGGACAGGAAAGCTATGGCTACACCTTC
- TRBJ2-1 TRBV9 TRBD1 CASSVDRGGNNEQFF TGTGCCAGCAGCGTAGACAGGGGTGGTAACAATGAGCAGTTCTTC
- TRBJ1-2 TRBV4-1 - CASSPPSTGNYGYTF TGCGCCAGCAGCCCACCGTCGACGGGTAACTATGGCTACACCTTC
- TRBJ1-1 TRBV10-3 - CAISGGGEAFF TGTGCCATCAGTGGAGGTGGTGAAGCTTTCTTT
few TRBJ1-5 TRBV20-1 - CSAREQHNQPQHF TGCAGTGCTAGAGAGCAGCACAATCAGCCCCAGCATTTT
few TRBJ2-3 TRBV7-2 - CASSLVGTDTQYF TGTGCCAGCAGCCTGGTCGGGACAGATACGCAGTATTTT
- TRBJ1-5 TRBV4-3 - CASSQDRMQRNQPQHF TGCGCCAGCAGCCAAGATCGAATGCAGAGAAATCAGCCCCAGCATTTT
- TRBJ2-5 TRBV4-1 TRBD2 CASSQRLTSGGVQETQYF TGCGCCAGCAGCCAACGGCTTACTAGCGGGGGTGTCCAAGAGACCCAGTACTTC
- TRBJ2-7 TRBV7-6 - CASSLEGGPNIYEQYF TGTGCCAGCAGCTTAGAAGGAGGGCCAAACATCTACGAGCAGTACTTC
few TRBJ1-4 TRBV7-2 - CASSYQSRGVPTNEKLFF TGTGCCAGCAGCTACCAATCTAGGGGGGTACCAACTAATGAAAAACTGTTTTTT
few TRBJ1-5 TRBV10-3 TRBD1 CAISTGEGQPQHF TGTGCCATCAGTACAGGGGAGGGACAGCCCCAGCATTTT
- TRBJ1-1 TRBV19 - CASSIAEGYTPEAFF TGTGCCAGTAGTATAGCGGAAGGGTATACCCCTGAAGCTTTCTTT
- TRBJ2-3 TRBV7-3 - CASSSAVGSPDTDTQYF TGTGCCAGCAGCTCCGCCGTAGGGTCCCCGGACACAGATACGCAGTATTTT
- TRBJ1-2 TRBV29-1 - CSVAQGSSNYGYTF TGCAGCGTTGCCCAGGGTAGCTCTAACTATGGCTACACCTTC
- TRBJ1-4 TRBV14 - CASSRRPEEKLFF TGTGCCAGCAGCCGCCGCCCAGAGGAAAAACTGTTTTTT
few TRBJ1-2 TRBV12-3/TRBV12-4 - CASSLRAYGYTF TGTGCCAGCAGCTTAAGGGCCTATGGCTACACCTTC
- TRBJ2-7 TRBV7-9 - CASSSSGTDYEQYF TGTGCCAGCAGCTCGTCCGGGACTGACTACGAGCAGTACTTC
- TRBJ1-5 TRBV6-6 - CASRWGSGQPQHF TGTGCCAGCAGGTGGGGAAGCGGGCAGCCCCAGCATTTT
many TRBJ2-5 TRBV12-3/TRBV12-4 - CASSFGETQYF TGTGCCAGCAGTTTCGGAGAGACCCAGTACTTC
few TRBJ1-1 TRBV12-3/TRBV12-4 - CASSLILGGTEAFF TGTGCCAGCAGTTTAATTTTAGGAGGCACTGAAGCTTTCTTT
- TRBJ1-2 TRBV11-2 - CASSLDSRAGYTF TGTGCCAGCAGCTTAGATTCCCGTGCCGGCTACACCTTC
once TRBJ2-2 TRBV29-1 TRBD2 CSVESLAGGTGELFF TGCAGCGTTGAGAGCCTAGCGGGGGGTACCGGGGAGCTGTTTTTT
- TRBJ1-2 TRBV4-2 TRBD1 CASSQDRERGYTF TGTGCCAGCAGCCAGGACAGGGAACGCGGCTACACCTTC
- TRBJ2-2 TRBV5-1 - CASSGRGTNTGELFF TGCGCCAGCAGCGGCAGGGGAACGAACACCGGGGAGCTGTTTTTT
- TRBJ2-1 TRBV5-5 TRBD1 CASSLRQGRIDEQFF TGTGCCAGCAGCTTGCGACAGGGGAGGATAGACGAGCAGTTCTTC
few TRBJ1-3 TRBV27 - CASSLYRPREGNTIYF TGTGCCAGCAGTTTATACCGGCCAAGAGAGGGAAACACCATATATTTT
few TRBJ1-1 TRBV7-9 - CAIHREDTEAFF TGTGCCATTCACAGGGAGGACACTGAAGCTTTCTTT
few TRBJ1-2 TRBV20-1 - CSARDGGTYRDGYTF TGCAGTGCTAGAGATGGGGGGACATATAGGGATGGCTACACCTTC
- TRBJ1-4 TRBV5-1 - CASSLGSTNEKLFF TGCGCCAGCAGCTTGGGGTCAACTAATGAAAAACTGTTTTTT
- TRBJ2-3 TRBV27 TRBD1 CASNRDRGTDTQYF TGTGCCAGCAACAGGGACAGGGGCACAGATACGCAGTATTTT
- TRBJ1-3 TRBV5-1 - CASSFGQTGNTIYF TGCGCCAGCAGCTTTGGACAGACTGGAAACACCATATATTTT
few TRBJ1-2 TRBV29-1 - CSALLAADGSYGYTF TGCAGCGCGCTTTTGGCGGCAGATGGAAGCTATGGCTACACCTTC
few TRBJ1-2 TRBV9 TRBD1 CASSPGQGLANYGYTF TGTGCCAGCAGCCCCGGACAGGGCCTAGCTAACTATGGCTACACCTTC
- TRBJ1-2 TRBV4-3 TRBD1 CASSRGGTVANYGYTF TGCGCCAGCAGCCGAGGGGGGACAGTAGCTAACTATGGCTACACCTTC
- TRBJ1-4 TRBV25-1 - CASSDMGVEKLFF TGTGCCAGCAGTGATATGGGAGTTGAAAAACTGTTTTTT
- TRBJ2-4 TRBV20-1 - CSARPQGGNIQYF TGCAGTGCCAGACCACAGGGGGGGAACATTCAGTACTTC
- TRBJ1-1 TRBV30 - CAWRKRGDTEAFF TGTGCCTGGAGGAAACGAGGGGACACTGAAGCTTTCTTT
- TRBJ1-2 TRBV4-1 TRBD1 CASSQAGQSNYGYTF TGCGCCAGCAGCCAGGCGGGACAGTCTAACTATGGCTACACCTTC
once TRBJ2-7 TRBV4-1 - CASSPKGGDRLSYEQYF TGCGCCAGCAGCCCCAAAGGGGGGGACCGTCTAAGCTACGAGCAGTACTTC
- TRBJ1-2 TRBV9 TRBD1 CASSVQGGYGYTF TGTGCCAGCAGCGTACAGGGGGGCTATGGCTACACCTTC
few TRBJ1-2 TRBV12-3/TRBV12-4 - CASRGDGSEGYTF TGTGCCAGCAGGGGGGACGGCAGCGAAGGCTACACCTTC
- TRBJ2-1 TRBV24-1 - CATSDSPSSLEQFF TGTGCCACCAGTGATTCCCCTTCGTCGCTTGAGCAGTTCTTC
- TRBJ2-1 TRBV5-4 - CASSRDKSSYNEQFF TGTGCCAGCAGCCGGGACAAGAGCTCCTACAATGAGCAGTTCTTC
- TRBJ2-5 TRBV4-1 - CASSQREEETQYF TGCGCCAGCAGCCAAAGGGAGGAAGAGACCCAGTACTTC
few TRBJ1-1 TRBV10-1 TRBD1 CASSESPGQGTFGTEAFF TGCGCCAGCAGTGAGTCGCCGGGACAGGGGACTTTTGGCACTGAAGCTTTCTTT
once TRBJ2-2 TRBV5-1 - CASVQAPGELFF TGCGCCAGCGTCCAGGCCCCCGGGGAGCTGTTTTTT
few TRBJ1-2 TRBV30 - CAWISRRTPNYGYTF TGTGCCTGGATATCTCGCCGCACCCCGAACTATGGCTACACCTTC